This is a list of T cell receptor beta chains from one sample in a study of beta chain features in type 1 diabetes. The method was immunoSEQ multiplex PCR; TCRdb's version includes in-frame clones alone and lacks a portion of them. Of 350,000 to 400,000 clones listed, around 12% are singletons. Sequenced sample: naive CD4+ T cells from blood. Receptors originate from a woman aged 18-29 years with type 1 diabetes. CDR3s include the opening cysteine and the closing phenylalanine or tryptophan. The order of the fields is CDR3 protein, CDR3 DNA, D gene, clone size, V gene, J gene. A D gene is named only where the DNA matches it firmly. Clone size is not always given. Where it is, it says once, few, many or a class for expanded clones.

CDR3aa: CATSRDRGHTEAFF
CDR3nt: TGTGCCACCAGCAGAGACAGGGGGCACACTGAAGCTTTCTTT
d_gene: TRBD1
abundance: few
v_gene: TRBV15
j_gene: TRBJ1-1

CDR3aa: CASRKGLAGVREQFF
CDR3nt: TGTGCCAGTAGAAAAGGGCTAGCGGGAGTACGGGAGCAGTTCTTC
d_gene: TRBD2
abundance: .
v_gene: TRBV19
j_gene: TRBJ2-1

CDR3aa: CASSVGRRGLNTGELFF
CDR3nt: TGTGCCAGCAGCGTAGGTCGCAGGGGGTTGAACACCGGGGAGCTGTTTTTT
d_gene: TRBD1
abundance: .
v_gene: TRBV9
j_gene: TRBJ2-2

CDR3aa: CASGLLGTGNEKLFF
CDR3nt: TGTGCTAGTGGTTTGTTAGGGACAGGGAACGAAAAACTGTTTTTT
d_gene: TRBD1
abundance: few
v_gene: TRBV12-5
j_gene: TRBJ1-4

CDR3aa: CASTRQGQSLSVPEAFF
CDR3nt: TGTGCCAGCACACGTCAGGGACAGAGCCTTTCGGTCCCTGAAGCTTTCTTT
d_gene: TRBD1
abundance: few
v_gene: TRBV7-2
j_gene: TRBJ1-1

CDR3aa: CASSDPLRGGRNEQFF
CDR3nt: TGTGCCAGCAGCGACCCTCTCCGGGGGGGACGCAATGAGCAGTTCTTC
d_gene: TRBD2
abundance: .
v_gene: TRBV7-8
j_gene: TRBJ2-1

CDR3aa: CASSIVASGYNEQFF
CDR3nt: TGTGCCAGTAGTATAGTGGCTAGCGGATACAATGAGCAGTTCTTC
d_gene: TRBD2
abundance: .
v_gene: TRBV19
j_gene: TRBJ2-1

CDR3aa: CASSIERQGASKNIQYF
CDR3nt: TGTGCCAGTAGTATAGAGCGACAGGGGGCTTCCAAAAACATTCAGTACTTC
d_gene: TRBD1
abundance: few
v_gene: TRBV19
j_gene: TRBJ2-4

CDR3aa: CASSHRTGSKETQYF
CDR3nt: TGTGCCAGCAGCCATCGGACAGGTTCGAAAGAGACCCAGTACTTC
d_gene: TRBD1
abundance: .
v_gene: TRBV7-9
j_gene: TRBJ2-5

CDR3aa: CSVVRGETQYF
CDR3nt: TGCAGCGTTGTCAGGGGGGAGACCCAGTACTTC
d_gene: TRBD1
abundance: few
v_gene: TRBV29-1
j_gene: TRBJ2-5

CDR3aa: CASSLQGPDLSPQHF
CDR3nt: TGTGCCAGCAGTTTGCAGGGGCCCGATTTATCGCCCCAGCATTTT
d_gene: .
abundance: few
v_gene: TRBV27
j_gene: TRBJ1-5

CDR3aa: CASSQDHGSYEQYF
CDR3nt: TGCGCCAGCAGCCAAGATCACGGCTCCTACGAGCAGTACTTC
d_gene: .
abundance: few
v_gene: TRBV4-1
j_gene: TRBJ2-7

CDR3aa: CASSQLSWLSQETQYF
CDR3nt: TGCGCCAGCAGTCAACTCAGTTGGCTCTCCCAAGAGACCCAGTACTTC
d_gene: .
abundance: few
v_gene: TRBV23-1
j_gene: TRBJ2-5

CDR3aa: CAWSPGGAPDTQYF
CDR3nt: TGTGCCTGGAGTCCGGGGGGGGCCCCAGATACGCAGTATTTT
d_gene: TRBD2
abundance: few
v_gene: TRBV30
j_gene: TRBJ2-3

CDR3aa: CASSPGTPGELFF
CDR3nt: TGCGCCAGCAGCCCAGGGACACCAGGGGAGCTGTTTTTT
d_gene: .
abundance: few
v_gene: TRBV5-1
j_gene: TRBJ2-2

CDR3aa: CASSLTGTGTTGELFF
CDR3nt: TGTGCCAGCAGCCTCACCGGGACAGGGACAACCGGGGAGCTGTTTTTT
d_gene: TRBD1
abundance: .
v_gene: TRBV28
j_gene: TRBJ2-2

CDR3aa: CASSGTSLTSYEQYF
CDR3nt: TGTGCCAGCAGTGGGACATCTCTCACCTCCTACGAGCAGTACTTC
d_gene: .
abundance: few
v_gene: TRBV2
j_gene: TRBJ2-7

CDR3aa: CASRIAGGSGELFF
CDR3nt: TGCGCCAGCAGGATAGCGGGAGGAAGCGGGGAGCTGTTTTTT
d_gene: TRBD2
abundance: few
v_gene: TRBV4-3
j_gene: TRBJ2-2

CDR3aa: CASSRTSPETQYF
CDR3nt: TGTGCCAGCAGCAGGACATCCCCAGAGACCCAGTACTTC
d_gene: .
abundance: .
v_gene: TRBV28
j_gene: TRBJ2-5

CDR3aa: CASSLSEGQGFGEQYF
CDR3nt: TGTGCCAGCAGTTTATCGGAAGGACAGGGGTTCGGGGAGCAGTACTTC
d_gene: TRBD1
abundance: few
v_gene: TRBV27
j_gene: TRBJ2-7

CDR3aa: CASRTGTGAPYEQYF
CDR3nt: TGTGCCAGCAGAACCGGGACAGGGGCACCCTACGAGCAGTACTTC
d_gene: TRBD1
abundance: few
v_gene: TRBV28
j_gene: TRBJ2-7

CDR3aa: CASSLLERGTHEQYF
CDR3nt: TGTGCCAGCAGCTTGTTGGAACGGGGAACCCACGAGCAGTACTTC
d_gene: .
abundance: few
v_gene: TRBV5-4
j_gene: TRBJ2-7

CDR3aa: CAISPQVAGATGELFF
CDR3nt: TGTGCCATCAGTCCTCAGGTAGCGGGAGCCACCGGGGAGCTGTTTTTT
d_gene: TRBD2
abundance: .
v_gene: TRBV10-3
j_gene: TRBJ2-2

CDR3aa: CASSIGGDFGYTF
CDR3nt: TGTGCCAGTAGTATCGGCGGAGATTTCGGCTACACCTTC
d_gene: .
abundance: .
v_gene: TRBV19
j_gene: TRBJ1-2

CDR3aa: CASSFDKTYEQYF
CDR3nt: TGTGCCAGCAGTTTCGACAAAACCTACGAGCAGTACTTC
d_gene: .
abundance: .
v_gene: TRBV27
j_gene: TRBJ2-7

CDR3aa: CSTQGDRGENTGELFF
CDR3nt: TGCAGCACACAGGGGGACAGGGGGGAGAACACCGGGGAGCTGTTTTTT
d_gene: TRBD1
abundance: .
v_gene: TRBV29-1
j_gene: TRBJ2-2

CDR3aa: CASSLPGSNQPQHF
CDR3nt: TGCGCCAGCAGCTTGCCGGGGTCCAATCAGCCCCAGCATTTT
d_gene: .
abundance: .
v_gene: TRBV5-1
j_gene: TRBJ1-5

CDR3aa: CASSSERGRPRNEQFF
CDR3nt: TGTGCCAGCAGCTCGGAGCGGGGACGTCCTCGGAATGAGCAGTTCTTC
d_gene: TRBD2
abundance: few
v_gene: TRBV5-6
j_gene: TRBJ2-1

CDR3aa: CATSPERNTEAFF
CDR3nt: TGTGCCACCTCACCTGAGAGGAACACTGAAGCTTTCTTT
d_gene: .
abundance: .
v_gene: TRBV19
j_gene: TRBJ1-1

CDR3aa: CASSPRLAMGTDTQYF
CDR3nt: TGTGCCAGCAGCCCCCGACTAGCTATGGGCACAGATACGCAGTATTTT
d_gene: TRBD2
abundance: few
v_gene: TRBV7-2
j_gene: TRBJ2-3

CDR3aa: CSVEVGSEQPQHF
CDR3nt: TGCAGCGTTGAAGTCGGTAGTGAGCAGCCCCAGCATTTT
d_gene: .
abundance: .
v_gene: TRBV29-1
j_gene: TRBJ1-5

CDR3aa: CAACENNQPQHF
CDR3nt: TGTGCCGCCTGCGAAAACAATCAGCCCCAGCATTTT
d_gene: .
abundance: few
v_gene: TRBV28
j_gene: TRBJ1-5

CDR3aa: CASTKGASGSGNEQFF
CDR3nt: TGTGCCAGCACTAAAGGTGCTAGCGGGAGTGGCAATGAGCAGTTCTTC
d_gene: TRBD2
abundance: few
v_gene: TRBV9
j_gene: TRBJ2-1

CDR3aa: CSVSREPNTEAFF
CDR3nt: TGCAGCGTTAGCAGGGAACCGAACACTGAAGCTTTCTTT
d_gene: .
abundance: few
v_gene: TRBV29-1
j_gene: TRBJ1-1

CDR3aa: CASSPGQGVAKNIQYF
CDR3nt: TGCGCCAGCAGCCCCGGACAGGGAGTTGCCAAAAACATTCAGTACTTC
d_gene: TRBD1
abundance: .
v_gene: TRBV5-1
j_gene: TRBJ2-4

CDR3aa: CASSPRGQNTGELFF
CDR3nt: TGTGCCAGCAGCCCTAGGGGGCAGAACACCGGGGAGCTGTTTTTT
d_gene: TRBD1
abundance: few
v_gene: TRBV7-8
j_gene: TRBJ2-2

CDR3aa: CASSQTPSATNEKLFF
CDR3nt: TGCGCCAGCAGCCAAACCCCTAGTGCAACTAATGAAAAACTGTTTTTT
d_gene: .
abundance: .
v_gene: TRBV4-3
j_gene: TRBJ1-4

CDR3aa: CASSSLFLGATYNEQFF
CDR3nt: TGTGCCAGCAGCTCGTTATTCTTGGGCGCCACCTACAATGAGCAGTTCTTC
d_gene: .
abundance: .
v_gene: TRBV7-9
j_gene: TRBJ2-1

CDR3aa: CASSLGLAGLQEQFF
CDR3nt: TGTGCCAGCAGCTTGGGACTAGCGGGGCTTCAAGAGCAGTTCTTC
d_gene: TRBD2
abundance: .
v_gene: TRBV9
j_gene: TRBJ2-1

CDR3aa: CASSVRVYYEQYF
CDR3nt: TGTGCCAGCAGTGTCAGGGTTTACTACGAGCAGTACTTC
d_gene: .
abundance: .
v_gene: TRBV2
j_gene: TRBJ2-7

CDR3aa: CAISAEVGTEAFF
CDR3nt: TGTGCCATCAGCGCTGAGGTCGGGACTGAAGCTTTCTTT
d_gene: .
abundance: few
v_gene: TRBV10-3
j_gene: TRBJ1-1

CDR3aa: CASSRRITTNTEAFF
CDR3nt: TGCGCCAGCAGCCGTCGCATTACCACAAACACTGAAGCTTTCTTT
d_gene: .
abundance: .
v_gene: TRBV4-3
j_gene: TRBJ1-1

CDR3aa: CASSLDLVNSPLHF
CDR3nt: TGTGCCAGCAGCTTAGACTTAGTTAATTCACCCCTCCACTTT
d_gene: .
abundance: .
v_gene: TRBV7-2
j_gene: TRBJ1-6

CDR3aa: CASSQTAAEPPLHF
CDR3nt: TGCGCCAGCAGCCAGACGGCGGCGGAACCGCCCCTCCACTTT
d_gene: .
abundance: .
v_gene: TRBV5-1
j_gene: TRBJ1-6

CDR3aa: CSAGLAGGFF
CDR3nt: TGCAGTGCAGGACTAGCGGGAGGATTCTTC
d_gene: TRBD2
abundance: .
v_gene: TRBV20-1
j_gene: TRBJ2-1

CDR3aa: CASSVAGTGGEETQYF
CDR3nt: TGTGCCAGCAGCGTAGCTGGGACAGGGGGGGAAGAGACCCAGTACTTC
d_gene: TRBD1
abundance: few
v_gene: TRBV9
j_gene: TRBJ2-5

CDR3aa: CASSIGGRNQETQYF
CDR3nt: TGTGCCAGTAGTATAGGGGGCAGGAACCAAGAGACCCAGTACTTC
d_gene: .
abundance: .
v_gene: TRBV19
j_gene: TRBJ2-5

CDR3aa: CASIQQNTEAFF
CDR3nt: TGTGCCAGCATTCAACAGAACACTGAAGCTTTCTTT
d_gene: .
abundance: .
v_gene: TRBV2
j_gene: TRBJ1-1

CDR3aa: CASTWGREPQHF
CDR3nt: TGTGCCAGTACCTGGGGGCGGGAGCCCCAGCATTTT
d_gene: .
abundance: .
v_gene: TRBV19
j_gene: TRBJ1-5

CDR3aa: CASSRTGQGAYGYTF
CDR3nt: TGTGCCAGCAGTCGAACCGGCCAGGGGGCGTACGGCTACACCTTC
d_gene: TRBD1
abundance: .
v_gene: TRBV28
j_gene: TRBJ1-2

CDR3aa: CASSLTGTTDTQYF
CDR3nt: TGTGCCAGCAGCTTGACAGGGACCACAGATACGCAGTATTTT
d_gene: TRBD1
abundance: once
v_gene: TRBV28
j_gene: TRBJ2-3

CDR3aa: CANRGNTEAFF
CDR3nt: TGTGCCAACCGAGGGAACACTGAAGCTTTCTTT
d_gene: .
abundance: few
v_gene: TRBV30
j_gene: TRBJ1-1

CDR3aa: CSGHRGSTEAFF
CDR3nt: TGCAGCGGACACAGGGGAAGTACTGAAGCTTTCTTT
d_gene: TRBD1
abundance: few
v_gene: TRBV29-1
j_gene: TRBJ1-1

CDR3aa: CAISVGGGETQYF
CDR3nt: TGTGCCATCAGTGTAGGGGGTGGAGAGACCCAGTACTTC
d_gene: .
abundance: few
v_gene: TRBV10-3
j_gene: TRBJ2-5

CDR3aa: CAITPGGVSDTQYF
CDR3nt: TGTGCCATCACGCCGGGGGGCGTCTCAGATACGCAGTATTTT
d_gene: .
abundance: few
v_gene: TRBV7-9
j_gene: TRBJ2-3

CDR3aa: CASSLEPGPSFF
CDR3nt: TGTGCCAGCAGTTTGGAGCCAGGGCCTTCTTTCTTT
d_gene: .
abundance: .
v_gene: TRBV28
j_gene: TRBJ1-1

CDR3aa: CASSYGGRRADTQYF
CDR3nt: TGTGCCAGCAGCTACGGCGGGAGGAGGGCAGATACGCAGTATTTT
d_gene: TRBD2
abundance: .
v_gene: TRBV5-4
j_gene: TRBJ2-3